This T cell receptor beta chain was sequenced in a study of OX40 agonist ivuxolimab in advanced cancers. Study observations and caveats: The specificity for antigen of the expanded peripheral T cells was not determined. Also present in some nonresponders was a low level of normalized T-cell clonal expansion. Blood T cells, both CD4+ and CD8+, expanded clonally by week 6 at 0.1 to 3.0 mg/kg. Patients who responded partially at 0.1-3.0 mg/kg showed clonal expansion ranking among the lowest.

Clones were sequenced by immunoSEQ multiplex PCR, and TCRdb holds only the in-frame ones, with some missing. The repertoire consists of about 71,000 clones, with roughly 86% occurring once and the leading ten covering 2% to 2.5%. This clone was seen just once. No antigen is known for it. At one of its ends the junction is not consistent with the germline gene, which may arise from a read error. Germline CDR1 is SSHAT and CDR2 is FNYEAQ (reference sequence). The CDR3 length is 16 residues. The rearrangement joins TRBV7-7 to TRBJ2-1, with 13 bases fitting TRBD2. This TCR derives from an adult with an advanced solid tumor such as melanoma, head and neck, liver or kidney cancer. The starting material was CD4+ or CD8+ T cells sorted from blood, obtained in a trial of the OX40 agonist ivuxolimab. The CDR3 DNA sequence: TGTGCTAGCAGCGCAGGGGGACTAGCGGGGTCTGGGGAGCAGTTCTTC. Encoded protein: CASSAGGLAGSGEQFF.